The 11 T cell receptor beta chains listed next were all sequenced from one sample in a study of T cells after yellow fever vaccination. One entry per CDR3 protein, called by TCRdb with MiXCR from the 5' RACE reads. The table includes roughly 310,000 distinct CDR3 sequences, around 4% detected once. This specimen consisted of PBMCs, obtained on the day of the yellow fever booster vaccination. The receptors stem from a man between 18 and 35 years old who received the YFV17D yellow fever vaccine.

The table lists this clonotype with a few counts. This chain uses TRBV3-1 with TRBJ2-2, with unresolved D. CDR1 and CDR2 from the germline V gene are LGHDT and YNNKEL (reference sequence). This CDR3 region has 17 residues. Trimming pared 0 bases from V and 0 bases from J, leaving 11 bases between. CDR3 nucleotide sequence: TGTGCCAGCAGCCAAGATCCCCAGGCCGCGAACACCGGGGAGCTGTTTTTT. Its protein product is CASSQDPQAANTGELFF.

This clonotype was detected ten times or more. The chain uses TRBV5-1 and TRBJ2-2; TRBD2 matches at 7 bases. V was pared by 3 bases and J by 0 bases, with 8 bases of the junction left unmatched. The CDR3 has 17 residues. CDR1 is SGHRS and CDR2 is YFSETQ in the germline V gene. CDR3 DNA sequence: TGCGCCAGCAGCTCCGGGACTAATAACGCGAACACCGGGGAGCTGTTTTTT. This codes for CASSSGTNNANTGELFF.

This clonotype was recorded a few times. The chain carries TRBV9 and TRBJ2-5, with D possibly being TRBD1 or TRBD2 (5 bases each). This CDR3 is 14 amino acids long. Germline lookup yields CDR1 SGDLS and CDR2 YYNGEE. Trimming cost V 4 bases and J 1 base, with 11 bases left between them. The DNA of the CDR3 is TGTGCCAGCAGCCCAGAGGGGTTCCAAGAGACCCAGTACTTC. It yields the protein CASSPEGFQETQYF.

The CDR3 here is CASSLRARLASQYF. In DNA, the CDR3 is TGTGCCAGCAGCTTAAGGGCCCGATTGGCGTCCCAGTACTTC. The chain links TRBV7-6 to TRBJ2-5; D unresolved. This CDR3 is 14 amino acids long. Germline V gene sequence: CDR1 SGHVS, CDR2 FNYEAQ. Deletions cut 2 bases from V and 9 bases from J, with 16 bases between.

This clonotype was seen ten or more times. This chain links TRBV7-2 with TRBJ2-3; 9 bases map to TRBD2. The germline V gene has CDR1 SGHTA and CDR2 FQGNSA. J gave up 4 bases and V 5 bases, and 10 bases lay outside the gene matches. The CDR3 loop spans 16 amino acids. The CDR3 DNA is TGTGCCAGCAGCCCAGCCGGGACTAGCTCCCCAGATACGCAGTATTTT. The encoded protein is CASSPAGTSSPDTQYF.

The chain has TRBV5-4 and TRBJ2-4; D may match TRBD1 or TRBD2 (5 bases each). Germline assignment: CDR1 SGHNT and CDR2 YYREEE (reference sequence). V lost 2 bases and J lost 6, with 15 bases in between. The CDR3 is 15 amino acids. The CDR3 DNA reads TGTGCCAGCAGCTTTGCCAGTGGGGGTATAAACATTCAGTACTTC. This gives the protein CASSFASGGINIQYF.

This clonotype was seen ten or more times. V is TRBV12-3 or TRBV12-4 and J is TRBJ2-3; D uncertain. The V end was cut by 2 bases, the J end by 1 base, with 4 bases between. This CDR3 region has 13 residues. The CDR3 DNA reads as TGTGCCAGCAGTTTAAGCCGCACAGATACGCAGTATTTT. It codes for CASSLSRTDTQYF.

This clonotype has a handful of counts. The J gene is TRBJ2-7, the V gene TRBV4-1; D unclear. The CDR3 covers 13 residues. Germline CDR1 MGHRA, CDR2 YSYEKL. V lost 6 bases, J lost 5 bases, and 14 bases lay in between. The CDR3 nucleotides read TGCGCCAGCAGTCCTGCACTTAGTAACGAGCAGTACTTC. This sequence encodes CASSPALSNEQYF.

This clonotype came up many times. The chain couples TRBV6-1 to TRBJ2-1; no definite D call. The germline CDR1 and CDR2 sequences are MNHNS and SASEGT. The CDR3 has 14 amino acids. V gave up 5 bases and J gave up 3 bases, with 11 bases separating them. CDR3 bases: TGTGCCAGCAGTTCCAAGGGAAGCTACAATGAGCAGTTCTTC. Protein sequence: CASSSKGSYNEQFF.

This clonotype was seen repeatedly, ten times or more. The gene calls are TRBV5-1 and TRBJ1-2, with D maybe TRBD1 (5 bases). V shed 5 bases and J shed 7 bases, with 12 bases lying between them. The CDR3 covers 12 residues. CDR1 and CDR2 (germline): SGHRS, YFSETQ. The CDR3 coding sequence is TGCGCCAGCAGGCCAGGGACCGGTGGCTACACCTTC. Translated, it gives CASRPGTGGYTF.

This clonotype was observed a few times. The chain joins TRBV3-1 to TRBJ1-6, with D possibly being TRBD1 (6 bases). The CDR3 is made up of 14 amino acids. V was trimmed by 5 bases and J by 5 bases, leaving 10 bases between them. Per germline, CDR1 LGHDT and CDR2 YNNKEL (reference sequence). CDR3 in amino acids: CASSYRDDNSPLHF. The CDR3 DNA reads as TGTGCCAGCAGCTACAGGGACGATAATTCACCCCTCCACTTT. Complete variable domain (other parts from reference TRBV3-1 and TRBJ1-6): DTAVSQTPKYLVTQMGNDKSIKCEQNLGHDTMYWYKQDSKKFLKIMFSYNNKELIINETVPNRFSPKSPDKAHLNLHINSLELGDSAVYFCASSYRDDNSPLHFGNGTRLTVT.